This T cell receptor beta chain was recorded in a study of shared clonotypes between healthy human individuals. Study-wide background: There were three CD4 naive, three CD4 memory, two CD8 naive and one CD8 memory plates per donor. Study-level results: Relative to clonotypes present in all four donors, those not shared had lower generation probabilities.

Germline CDR1 LNHDA, CDR2 SQIVND (reference sequence). The ends lost 1 base at V and 2 bases at J; junction bases unmatched: 3. This CDR3 region has 15 residues. Sorted-subset replicate PCR reactions contained roughly 190 ng DNA, corresponding to roughly 29,000 T cell genomes. The assay was immunoSEQ multiplex PCR, and TCRdb's table has in-frame clones only and misses some. Among roughly 2 million clones, approximately 96% were seen once, and the ten largest hold around 0.13%. Regarding this clone: Its target is not known.

The sequence came from a man between 18 and 35 years old in good health. V usage is TRBV19 and J usage is TRBJ1-1; 8 positions agree with TRBD1. Sequences were obtained from naive CD4+ T cells sorted from blood. Indicated subset: CD45RA+ positively selected. The CDR3 loop is CASSIGGQGNTEAFF. CDR3 nucleotide sequence: TGTGCCAGTAGTATAGGAGGACAGGGAAACACTGAAGCTTTCTTT.